This T cell receptor (beta chain) was sequenced for a study of shared clonotypes between healthy human individuals. The test was conducted at deep level. Method: immunoSEQ multiplex PCR; TCRdb's copy keeps in-frame clones and lacks some. Among hundreds of thousands of clones listed, roughly 96% were seen once. Terminally differentiated effector memory CD45RA+ cells were excluded from the naive CD8 cells, which were CD45RO-negative and positively selected for CCR7. Among the donors, all were Caucasian adults who lived in Nashville, Tennessee. The receptor was isolated from a young woman in good health. The sample comprised naive CD8+ T cells sorted from blood.

The CDR3 sequence is CASRRDPHVTGANVLTF. CDR3 bases: TGTGCCAGCAGGCGGGACCCCCACGTCACTGGGGCCAACGTCCTGACTTTC. The chain joins TRBV27 to TRBJ2-6; possible D gene TRBD2, 6 bases. CDR3 length: 17 residues. Looked up from germline, CDR1 is MNHEY and CDR2 is SMNVEV (reference sequence). Deletions cut 6 bases from V and 2 bases from J, with 17 bases between. Supplemented by reference TRBV27 and TRBJ2-6, the full variable domain reads EAQVTQNPRYLITVTGKKLTVTCSQNMNHEYMSWYRQDPGLGLRQIYYSMNVEVTDKGDVPEGYKVSRKEKRNFPLILESPSPNQTSLYFCASRRDPHVTGANVLTFGAGSRLTVL.